The rows below give T cell receptor beta chains drawn from one sample of a study of T cells in Graves' hyperthyroidism and ophthalmopathy. TCRdb used MiXCR to reprocess the multiplex PCR reads, holding one entry per CDR3 protein. The data hold over 450,000 distinct CDR3 sequences, with more than 15% observed a single time. Sequenced: blood. The receptors were sampled from a young woman with Graves' ophthalmopathy. Both conserved end residues are part of each CDR3. Each record gives: J gene, D gene, V gene, clone size, CDR3 DNA, CDR3 protein. The D gene is left open where the match is weak. The size of a clone is reported for some rows only, either as once, few or many, or as a class for expanded clones.

TRBJ2-1,TRBD1,TRBV6-8,NA,TGTGCCAGCAGTTATTGGACAGGGAAAATTAATGAGCAGTTCTTC,CASSYWTGKINEQFF
TRBJ2-7,NA,TRBV6-1,NA,TGTGCCAGCAGTGAAAGGCCCTCCTACGAGCAGTACTTC,CASSERPSYEQYF
TRBJ2-2,TRBD1,TRBV27,NA,TGTGCCAGCAGTTTTCTGACAGGGGTGGACACCGGGGAGCTGTTTTTT,CASSFLTGVDTGELFF
TRBJ2-7,NA,TRBV11-3,many,TGTGCCAGCAGCCCTCGGTATGGCTACGAGCAGTACTTC,CASSPRYGYEQYF
TRBJ2-3,TRBD2,TRBV28,NA,TGTGCCAGCAGTACCCCTCTTGACCCTAGCGGGAGGGCCGCAGATACGCAGTATTTT,CASSTPLDPSGRAADTQYF
TRBJ2-1,TRBD1,TRBV7-3,NA,TGTGCCACCAGCTTAGGCCCAACAGGGGATGAGCAGTTCTTC,CATSLGPTGDEQFF
TRBJ1-1,TRBD1,TRBV5-6,NA,TGTGCCAGCAGCTTGTTACGGGTCAGGGGGCTTACTGAAGCTTTCTTT,CASSLLRVRGLTEAFF
TRBJ1-6,NA,TRBV30,many,TGTGCCTGGAGTGTTGGTTCTTTGGCAGGGGTAAATTCACCCCTCCACTTT,CAWSVGSLAGVNSPLHF
TRBJ1-1,TRBD1,TRBV7-2,many,TGTGCCAGCAGCGTACGGGACAGCACTGAAGCTTTCTTT,CASSVRDSTEAFF
TRBJ2-1,TRBD2,TRBV9,NA,TGTGCCAGCAGCGTGAGCGGGAGGTGGGAGAATGAGCAGTTCTTC,CASSVSGRWENEQFF
TRBJ2-7,NA,TRBV30,NA,TGTGCCTGGAGCGGGGACGGCTCCTTTTACTACGAGCAGTACTTC,CAWSGDGSFYYEQYF
TRBJ2-1,TRBD1,TRBV6-1,few,TGTGCCAGCAGCCCTTCGACAGGGGACAATGAGCAGTTCTTC,CASSPSTGDNEQFF
TRBJ1-2,NA,TRBV18,many,TGTGCCAGCTCACCTAAGGATCAGGGCTCTGACTATGGCTACACCTTC,CASSPKDQGSDYGYTF
TRBJ2-5,NA,TRBV12-3/TRBV12-4,many,TGTGCCAGCAGTTTACAGGGGGGAGGGGAGACCCAGTACTTC,CASSLQGGGETQYF
TRBJ2-7,TRBD2,TRBV28,many,TGTGCCAGCAGTGGAACGACTAGCGGGAACACCTACGAGCAGTACTTC,CASSGTTSGNTYEQYF
TRBJ1-3,NA,TRBV14,many,TGTGCCAGCAGCCACAGGGGAAGCTCTGGAAACACCATATATTTT,CASSHRGSSGNTIYF
TRBJ2-3,NA,TRBV2,many,TGTGCCAGCAGTGCCAGCAGGGGCACAGATACGCAGTATTTT,CASSASRGTDTQYF
TRBJ1-1,TRBD1,TRBV19,many,TGTGCCAGTAGTCTGACTCGGGACAGGGGAACTGAAGCTTTCTTT,CASSLTRDRGTEAFF
TRBJ2-5,NA,TRBV5-8,few,TGTGCCAGCAGCCAGCCAAGAGACACCCAGTACTTC,CASSQPRDTQYF
TRBJ1-1,NA,TRBV9,few,TGTGCCAGCAGCCCCCTACCTCCGGGGCGCGTATCGTGGGGTGGGGCTTTCTTT,CASSPLPPGRVSWGGAFF
TRBJ2-5,NA,TRBV3-1,many,TGTGCCAGCAGCCAAGGGACTCAAGAGACCCAGTACTTC,CASSQGTQETQYF
TRBJ2-7,TRBD2,TRBV7-3,few,TGTGCCAGCAGCTTTCCGGGACTAGCAGGTTACGAGCAGTACTTC,CASSFPGLAGYEQYF
TRBJ2-3,NA,TRBV20-1,many,TGCAGTGCTAGAGATATGTACAGGGCTAGCACAGATACGCAGTATTTT,CSARDMYRASTDTQYF
TRBJ1-6,NA,TRBV30,few,TGTGCCTGGGCCTTTGATCTACCGAGCTCCTATAATTCACCCCCCCACTTT,CAWAFDLPSSYNSPPHF
TRBJ2-3,NA,TRBV7-6,few,TGTGCCAGCAGCCAAGGGGTGGTGGGCACAGATACGCAGTATTTT,CASSQGVVGTDTQYF
TRBJ1-2,NA,TRBV28,NA,TGTGCCAGCACCATGGCGGGGGTCGGCTACACCTTC,CASTMAGVGYTF
TRBJ1-1,NA,TRBV6-1,NA,TGTGCCAGCAGTGTAACTGAAGCTTTCTTT,CASSVTEAFF
TRBJ2-1,NA,TRBV30,NA,TGTGCCTGGAGTGTAAAGCTTAATGAGCAGTTCTTC,CAWSVKLNEQFF
TRBJ2-7,NA,TRBV9,NA,TGTGCCAGCAGCGTAGTTCGACGGCCCTCGGAAGGGTACGAGCAGTACTTC,CASSVVRRPSEGYEQYF
TRBJ2-7,NA,TRBV20-1,NA,TGCAGTGCTTGCGACTCCCACAGGGATCCCTCCTACGAGCAGTACTTC,CSACDSHRDPSYEQYF
TRBJ2-1,NA,TRBV6-1,many,TGTGCCAGCAGTGAAGTGTTGGGGGACAATGAGCAGTTCTTC,CASSEVLGDNEQFF
TRBJ1-3,TRBD1,TRBV6-1,NA,TGTGCCAGTTTACAGGGGGCAATAGACACCATATATTTT,CASLQGAIDTIYF
TRBJ2-7,NA,TRBV7-9,many,TGTGCCAGCAGCTTAGAATCGGGACGGGCGATCTACGAGCAGTACTTC,CASSLESGRAIYEQYF